The rows below give T cell receptor beta chains drawn from one sample of a study of CD8 T cells in Susac syndrome. In TCRdb, the immunoSEQ multiplex PCR reads were re-called with MiXCR into one record per CDR3 protein. The repertoire holds approximately 150,000 distinct CDR3 sequences, with 65% to 90% as singletons. Sequences were obtained from CD8+ T cells from PBMCs. The receptors here all came from a human donor with multiple sclerosis. Both conserved end residues are part of each CDR3. The D gene is left open where the match is weak. Clone size, where shown, is once, few, many, or a class for clones that have expanded.

size,J,V,D,DNA,CDR3
NA,TRBJ2-3,TRBV7-2,TRBD2,TGTGCCAGCAGCCGACGACTAGCGGGGGGCGCAGATACGCAGTATTTT,CASSRRLAGGADTQYF
few,TRBJ2-2,TRBV9,NA,TGTGCCAGCAGCGTAGATGGGGCCGGGGAGCTGTTTTTT,CASSVDGAGELFF
NA,TRBJ2-1,TRBV27,NA,TGTGCCAGCAGCACCTTTTCAGGCAATGAGCAGTTCTTC,CASSTFSGNEQFF
once,TRBJ2-2,TRBV4-1,NA,TGCGCCAGCACAGATCTGGTGGCCGGGGAGCTGTTTTTT,CASTDLVAGELFF
once,TRBJ2-1,TRBV7-9,NA,TGTGCCGCAGGGGAAGAGGGACTATACTACAATGAGCAATTCTTC,CAAGEEGLYYNEQFF
NA,TRBJ2-7,TRBV25-1,TRBD2,TGTGCCAGCAGTCGAAAGGGACTAGCGGGGGGCTCTCGGGAGCAGTACTTC,CASSRKGLAGGSREQYF
few,TRBJ2-2,TRBV6-5,NA,TGTGCCAGCAGTTACTCGATCACCGGGGAGCTGTTTTTT,CASSYSITGELFF
NA,TRBJ2-1,TRBV29-1,NA,TGCAGCGTTGAAGGACATGGGCTCTACAATGAGCAGTTCTTC,CSVEGHGLYNEQFF
NA,TRBJ2-1,TRBV30,TRBD2,TGTGCCTGGAGCACGGGGGGACGGATTGAGCAGTTCTTC,CAWSTGGRIEQFF
once,TRBJ2-3,TRBV5-1,NA,TGCGCCAGCAGCTTGGAAGGTGATAGCACAGATACGCAGTATTTT,CASSLEGDSTDTQYF
once,TRBJ2-1,TRBV12-3/TRBV12-4,NA,TGTGCCAGCATCCGGAAGGATTTGCGGGGTCACAATGAGCAGTTCTTC,CASIRKDLRGHNEQFF
NA,TRBJ2-7,TRBV11-2,TRBD2,TGTGCCAGCACCTTCAGCGGGGGGGAACGGCAGTACTTC,CASTFSGGERQYF
NA,TRBJ1-1,TRBV4-1,TRBD1,TGCGCCAGCAGCCAAGACGTTTACAGGGGGCCCATGAACACTGAAGCTTTCTTT,CASSQDVYRGPMNTEAFF
NA,TRBJ1-1,TRBV5-4,TRBD1,TGTGCCAGCAGCTCTGGCGGGAACAGGGGGGGACAAGAGGAAGCTTTCTTT,CASSSGGNRGGQEEAFF
NA,TRBJ2-1,TRBV2,NA,TGTGCCAGCAGTGAAGGGGGTTTGATAGAATACAATGAGCAGTTCTTC,CASSEGGLIEYNEQFF
NA,TRBJ1-1,TRBV5-4,NA,TGTGCCAGCAGCCCGAGAGCCGACAGGTACACTGAAGCTTTCTTT,CASSPRADRYTEAFF
NA,TRBJ2-3,TRBV5-4,NA,TGTGCCAGCAGCTCACATACAGGGGGGGAAGATACGCAGTATTTT,CASSSHTGGEDTQYF
NA,TRBJ1-1,TRBV20-1,TRBD1,TGCAGTGCTGGAGACAGGGAGGACACTGAAGCTTTCTTT,CSAGDREDTEAFF
NA,TRBJ2-1,TRBV13,NA,TGTGCCAGCAGCTTGTCAAACAATGAGCAGTTCTTC,CASSLSNNEQFF
NA,TRBJ1-1,TRBV30,NA,TGTGCCTCTCGACTTGAGGGGTCTGAAGCTTTCTTT,CASRLEGSEAFF
NA,TRBJ2-2,TRBV6-2/TRBV6-3,NA,TGTGCCAGCAGTTACTCCTCGAGGACCGGGGAGCTGTTTTTT,CASSYSSRTGELFF
NA,TRBJ2-1,TRBV7-9,NA,TGTGCCAGCAGCGGAGAGACTCATAAAGAATACAATGAGCAGTTCTTC,CASSGETHKEYNEQFF
few,TRBJ2-5,TRBV12-3/TRBV12-4,TRBD1,TGTGCCAGCAGTACCGGGACAGGGGGAGAGACCCAGTACTTC,CASSTGTGGETQYF
once,TRBJ2-7,TRBV29-1,NA,TGCAGCGGTGAAGGCGGGCCAGACGGAGGGGACGAGCAGTACTTC,CSGEGGPDGGDEQYF
NA,TRBJ1-3,TRBV7-2,NA,TGTGCCAGCAGCTTACTCTTTGGAGGAACGATCAGAAACACCATATATTTT,CASSLLFGGTIRNTIYF
NA,TRBJ2-3,TRBV5-4,NA,TGTGCCAGCACCTGGATGGACGAGGGCACAGATACGCAGTATTTT,CASTWMDEGTDTQYF
NA,TRBJ1-1,TRBV13,NA,TGTGCCAGCAGCTTAGAGAACACTGAAGCTTTCTTT,CASSLENTEAFF
NA,TRBJ2-2,TRBV20-1,TRBD2,TGCAGTGCTAGAGACGGGGGGTCGAACACCGGGGAGCTGTTTTTT,CSARDGGSNTGELFF
NA,TRBJ2-1,TRBV3-1,NA,TGTGCCAGCAGCCAAGTTAGAAATGAGCAGTTCTTC,CASSQVRNEQFF
NA,TRBJ2-4,TRBV5-6,NA,TGTGCCAGCAGCTTAGGACTTGAGCTAAACATTCAGTACTTC,CASSLGLELNIQYF
NA,TRBJ1-2,TRBV7-8,NA,TGTGCCAGCAGCTTATACACCACGGACCTTGTTTCGGGCTACACCTTC,CASSLYTTDLVSGYTF
NA,TRBJ2-7,TRBV5-8,NA,TGTGCCAGCAGCTTTTCGGCATACTACGAGCAGTACTTC,CASSFSAYYEQYF
few,TRBJ2-5,TRBV6-1,TRBD1,TGTGCCAGCATCGCTATACCAGGGGGCGAAGGAGAGACCCAGTACTTC,CASIAIPGGEGETQYF
NA,TRBJ2-7,TRBV19,NA,TGTGCCAGTAGTAATCAGGGCGAGCAGTACTTC,CASSNQGEQYF
NA,TRBJ2-2,TRBV19,TRBD2,TGTGCCAGTAGTTGGGCTAGCGGGAGGGCGGGCACCGGGGAGCTGTTTTTT,CASSWASGRAGTGELFF
once,TRBJ2-1,TRBV15,NA,TGTGCCACCAGCAGAGAAGGGGTGGGGGTAGAGGCCCACAATGAGCAGTTCTTC,CATSREGVGVEAHNEQFF
NA,TRBJ2-3,TRBV9,TRBD2,TGTGCCAGCAGCGCACGCCTAGCGGGGGAGACAGATACGCAGTATTTT,CASSARLAGETDTQYF
once,TRBJ1-2,TRBV9,NA,TGTGCCAGCAGCGTAGCCCCGAACAGATCCTCGTATGGCTACACCTTC,CASSVAPNRSSYGYTF
NA,TRBJ2-3,TRBV5-1,NA,TGCGCCAGCAGCTTGTTAGGGGTGCAGGGCCACACAGATACGCAGTATTTT,CASSLLGVQGHTDTQYF
NA,TRBJ1-4,TRBV7-8,NA,TGTGCCAGCAGCCCCGGGGAGGGCCGGGGTGAAAAACTGTTTTTT,CASSPGEGRGEKLFF
NA,TRBJ1-1,TRBV10-3,NA,TGTGCCATCAGTGAGAAGGTGAGACTGAGGGAGACTGAAGCTTTCTTT,CAISEKVRLRETEAFF
NA,TRBJ1-1,TRBV7-9,TRBD1,TGTGCCAGCAGCCCCCGGGACAGGGGGGTGAACACTGAAGCTTTCTTT,CASSPRDRGVNTEAFF
NA,TRBJ2-1,TRBV12-3/TRBV12-4,TRBD2,TGTGCCAGCGTCGGGGGGTACAATGAGCAGTTCTTC,CASVGGYNEQFF
NA,TRBJ2-1,TRBV4-1,NA,TGCGCCAGCAGGTCAAACAATGAGCAGTTCTTC,CASRSNNEQFF
NA,TRBJ1-1,TRBV19,TRBD1,TGTGCCAGTAGGATCTTGATCAAGGGACAGCCCCTGATGAACACTGAAGCTTTCTTT,CASRILIKGQPLMNTEAFF
NA,TRBJ1-1,TRBV29-1,NA,TGCAGCGTACCAACAGGGAGAAACACTGAAGCTTTCTTT,CSVPTGRNTEAFF
NA,TRBJ2-1,TRBV19,NA,TGTGCCAGTAGTATAAAATCGGATTACAATGAGCAGTTCTTC,CASSIKSDYNEQFF
NA,TRBJ1-1,TRBV28,NA,TGTGCCACCAATCCGGGACCTGAAGCTTTCTTT,CATNPGPEAFF
NA,TRBJ1-4,TRBV12-3/TRBV12-4,NA,TGTGCCAGCGCGACCGTAGGGGATGAAAAACTGTTTTTT,CASATVGDEKLFF
few,TRBJ1-1,TRBV2,NA,TGTGCCAGCAGTGAAAGGGGGACTGAAGCTTTCTTT,CASSERGTEAFF
NA,TRBJ2-7,TRBV12-3/TRBV12-4,TRBD1,TGTGCCAGCAGTTGGGGACAGGGGCTAAACTACGAGCAGTACTTC,CASSWGQGLNYEQYF
NA,TRBJ2-1,TRBV6-1,NA,TGTGCCAGCGGACAAAGGCGGGTTACCTACAATGAGCAGTTCTTC,CASGQRRVTYNEQFF
NA,TRBJ2-1,TRBV25-1,NA,TGTGCCAGCCAGACAGGTTGGGATGAGCAGTTCTTC,CASQTGWDEQFF
NA,TRBJ1-5,TRBV4-1,NA,TGCGCCAGCAGCCAAGGGAGCGGGGCTCAGCCCCAGCATTTT,CASSQGSGAQPQHF
NA,TRBJ2-1,TRBV9,NA,TGTGCCAGCAACCGTAGGGACATTGATGAGCAGTTCTTC,CASNRRDIDEQFF
NA,TRBJ2-3,TRBV2,NA,TGTGCCAGCAGTCCCTCCGTGGGGGTCTTACAAACAGATACGCAGTATTTT,CASSPSVGVLQTDTQYF
NA,TRBJ2-7,TRBV7-9,NA,TGTGCCAGCAGATCAAGGTCCAACCACGAGCAGTACTTC,CASRSRSNHEQYF
NA,TRBJ2-2,TRBV4-1,NA,TGCGCCAGCAGCCAAGAGGCCACCGGGGAGCTGTTTTTT,CASSQEATGELFF
NA,TRBJ2-1,TRBV10-3,NA,TGTGCCATCAGTGTACCGGGACGAACTAACAATGAGCAGTTCTTC,CAISVPGRTNNEQFF
NA,TRBJ2-4,TRBV19,TRBD1,TGTGCCAGTAGTATTGGGACAGGGAGGAAAAACATTCAGTACTTC,CASSIGTGRKNIQYF